The 30 T cell receptor beta chains below all came from one sample that was sequenced in a study of T cell changes during pregnancy in multiple sclerosis. Using immunoSEQ multiplex PCR, the repertoire was profiled, and TCRdb retains in-frame clones only, with some absent. The sample lists 65,000 to 85,000 clones, 92% occurring once. Sequencing used peripheral blood, obtained after pregnancy. The receptors come from a female donor with multiple sclerosis, enrolled in a pregnancy study.

A single count supports this clone. The rearrangement uses TRBV6-1 and TRBJ2-2; 14 positions match TRBD2. V gave up 10 bases and J gave up 7 bases; unmatched junction bases: 8. Looked up from germline, CDR1 is MNHNS and CDR2 is SASEGT. The CDR3 runs 15 residues. CDR3 nucleotides: TGTGCCATTCCGACTAGCGGGAGGGGCGGCGGGGAGCTGTTTTTT. Translating it yields CAIPTSGRGGGELFF.

The chain couples TRBV2 to TRBJ2-3, with 9 bases that match TRBD1. Germline-derived CDR1 and CDR2 are SNHLY and FYNNEI. The V segment lost 6 bases and the J segment 0 bases; nucleotides outside the gene matches: 7. The CDR3 is 16 amino acids. Here the CDR3 DNA reads TGTGCCAGCAGACACCGGGACAGGGCGAGCACAGATACGCAGTATTTT. It encodes CASRHRDRASTDTQYF. The full variable domain, rest sourced from reference TRBV2 and TRBJ2-3, is EPEVTQTPSHQVTQMGQEVILRCVPISNHLYFYWYRQILGQKVEFLVSFYNNEISEKSEIFDDQFSVERPDGSNFTLKIRSTKLEDSAMYFCASRHRDRASTDTQYFGPGTRLTVL.

The chain is built from TRBV11-2 and TRBJ1-4, with D unresolved. Germline CDR1 reads SGHAT; CDR2 reads FQNNGV. V shed 3 bases and J shed 10 bases, with 12 bases lying between them. The CDR3 length is 13 residues. The CDR3 DNA sequence: TGTGCCAGCAGCTTTCGGCCCAGAGGAAAACTGTTTTTT. Amino acid sequence: CASSFRPRGKLFF.

This chain joins TRBV5-1 and TRBJ2-5, with a possible D match to TRBD1 (6 bases). Germline-derived CDR1 and CDR2 are SGHRS and YFSETQ. The CDR3 length is 16 residues. Trimming took off 0 bases at V and 3 bases at J, with 15 bases between the two ends. The CDR3 DNA reads TGCGCCAGCAGCTTGGGACAGGCGGTCCTCGAAGAGACCCAGTACTTC. It translates to CASSLGQAVLEETQYF.

The V call is TRBV18, the J call TRBJ2-1, with 7 positions matching TRBD1. J gave up 13 bases and V 5 bases, and 17 bases lay outside the gene matches. Germline lookup yields CDR1 KGHSH and CDR2 LQKENI. The CDR3 extends over 15 amino acids. The CDR3: CASSKPGGYEGRQFF. In DNA, the CDR3 is TGTGCCAGCTCAAAACCAGGGGGTTACGAAGGCAGACAGTTCTTC.

This chain uses TRBV6-6 with TRBJ2-7; 10 bases fit TRBD2. This CDR3 is 13 amino acids long. J gave up 6 bases and V 2 bases, and 1 base lay outside the gene matches. Germline CDR1 is MNHNY and CDR2 is SVGAGI (reference sequence). CDR3 sequence reads: CASSYKREGEQYF. Here the CDR3 DNA reads TGTGCCAGCAGTTACAAGCGGGAGGGCGAGCAGTACTTC.

This rearrangement joins TRBV12-5 to TRBJ2-3, with TRBD2 identical over 14 bases. After removal of 4 bases from V and 6 bases from J, the junction contained 6 bases not matched to a gene. Germline CDR1 LGHNT, CDR2 FRNRAP. The CDR3 has 16 amino acids. The CDR3 DNA follows: TGTGCTAGTGGTTCAGGGACTAGCGGGAGTTTGGATACGCAGTATTTT. Translation: CASGSGTSGSLDTQYF.

This chain joins TRBV5-5 and TRBJ2-5; D perhaps matches TRBD2 (5 bases). The CDR3 runs to 13 residues. V was cut by 0 bases and J by 5 bases, with 8 bases left in between. Per the germline V gene, CDR1 is SGHKS and CDR2 is YYEKEE (reference sequence). Here the CDR3 DNA reads TGTGCCAGCAGCTTGGAGGGAGAGGAGACCCAGTACTTC. Amino acid sequence: CASSLEGEETQYF.

The genes are TRBV29-1 and TRBJ2-5; 7 positions agree with TRBD2. Germline V CDR1 and CDR2: SQVTM, ANQGSEA. V shed 7 bases and J 2 bases; nucleotides not matched to a gene: 7. CDR3 length: 13 residues. The CDR3 reads CSAAGLSQETQYF. The CDR3 DNA sequence: TGCAGCGCCGCGGGACTATCACAAGAGACCCAGTACTTC.

As to this clone: Distinct nucleotide sequences in the sample also encode this CDR3. V gene TRBV5-1 combines with J gene TRBJ2-5; 7 positions agree with TRBD1. This CDR3 region has 14 residues. CDR1 SGHRS and CDR2 YFSETQ come from the germline V gene. V dropped 0 bases and J dropped 1; count of bases not matched to a gene: 0. The CDR3 region is CASSLGQGQETQYF. The CDR3 nucleotides read TGCGCCAGCAGCTTGGGACAGGGCCAAGAGACCCAGTACTTC.

V is TRBV2 and J is TRBJ2-1; TRBD1 agrees at 9 bases. This CDR3 contains 13 residues. V lost 8 bases to trimming and J lost 3 bases; unmatched junction nucleotides: 2. Germline CDR1 is SNHLY and CDR2 is FYNNEI. DNA of the CDR3: TGTGCCAGCGGACAGGGGTTCTACAATGAGCAGTTCTTC. Protein sequence: CASGQGFYNEQFF.

The chain is built from TRBV6-4 and TRBJ1-4; 9 nucleotides line up with TRBD1. Germline CDR1 MRHNA, CDR2 SNTAGT. The CDR3 runs 15 residues. After removal of 4 bases from V and 4 bases from J, the junction contained 4 bases not matched to a gene. CDR3 DNA sequence: TGTGCCAGCAGTGCGGGACAGGGCCTTAATGAAAAACTGTTTTTT. Its protein product is CASSAGQGLNEKLFF.

This clone was observed once. Written as DNA, the CDR3 is TGTGCCAGCTCACCCCTAGCGGGAAGCTACGAGCAGTACTTC. Amino acid sequence: CASSPLAGSYEQYF. The genes are TRBV18 and TRBJ2-7; TRBD2 matches 9 bases. There are 14 residues in the CDR3. V gave up 3 bases and J gave up 3 bases; unmatched junction bases: 3. Per the germline V gene, CDR1 is KGHSH and CDR2 is LQKENI.

The chain employs TRBV7-9 and TRBJ2-1; 7 nucleotides agree with TRBD1. The CDR3 spans 13 residues. J gave up 12 bases and V 5 bases, and 10 bases lay outside the gene matches. Looked up from germline, CDR1 is SEHNR and CDR2 is FQNEAQ (reference sequence). The DNA for the CDR3 is TGTGCCAGCAGCCTGGGACAGCCATCCGGGCAGTTCTTC. Its translation: CASSLGQPSGQFF.

The rearrangement joins TRBV2 to TRBJ2-2; TRBD2 is a possible D gene (6 bases). The CDR3 is 16 residues long. The germline V gene encodes CDR1 SNHLY and CDR2 FYNNEI. V was shortened by 10 bases and J by 4 bases, with 22 bases between the two germline ends. The CDR3 nucleotides are TGTGCCATCTCCCTGTTACGGGAGAATATCACCGGGGAGCTGTTTTTT. Translation gives CAISLLRENITGELFF.

This chain uses TRBV4-3 with TRBJ2-3; the match to TRBD2 covers 7 bases. V was clipped by 0 bases and J by 0 bases; unmatched bases: 9. Per the germline V gene, CDR1 is LGHNA and CDR2 is YSLEER. The CDR3 has 18 amino acids. CDR3 in DNA: TGCGCCAGCAGCCAAGATCCACCTAGCGGTCCTAGCACAGATACGCAGTATTTT. Protein product: CASSQDPPSGPSTDTQYF.

This clone was seen a few times. The V gene is TRBV2, the J gene TRBJ1-2; no definite D call. Trimming took off 4 bases at V and 3 bases at J, with 12 bases between the two ends. Per the germline V gene, CDR1 is SNHLY and CDR2 is FYNNEI. The CDR3 is 14 amino acids. The CDR3 protein is CASSGRVQHYGYTF. The CDR3 nucleotides read TGTGCCAGCAGTGGGAGGGTCCAGCACTATGGCTACACCTTC. Variable domain in full (rest from reference TRBV2 and TRBJ1-2): EPEVTQTPSHQVTQMGQEVILRCVPISNHLYFYWYRQILGQKVEFLVSFYNNEISEKSEIFDDQFSVERPDGSNFTLKIRSTKLEDSAMYFCASSGRVQHYGYTFGSGTRLTVV.

The chain joins TRBV9 to TRBJ1-5; 10 nucleotides line up with TRBD1. CDR3 size: 18 residues. Germline CDR1 and CDR2: SGDLS and YYNGEE. The V segment lost 3 bases and the J segment 0 bases; nucleotides outside the gene matches: 9. DNA for the CDR3: TGTGCCAGCAGCGACCGGGACAGGGGACCTTATAGCAATCAGCCCCAGCATTTT. As protein: CASSDRDRGPYSNQPQHF.

The chain joins TRBV9 to TRBJ1-2, with D tentatively TRBD1 (5 bases). The length of the CDR3 is 14 residues. The germline V and J ends were trimmed by 8 bases and 2 bases, with 16 bases remaining between them. Looked up from germline, CDR1 is SGDLS and CDR2 is YYNGEE. The CDR3: CARTLGGGNYGYTF. As DNA, the CDR3 is TGTGCCAGAACCCTCGGGGGGGGAAACTATGGCTACACCTTC.

This clone has a single count. The rearrangement links TRBV2 to TRBJ2-3; 8 bases line up with TRBD2. The CDR3 has 14 amino acids. Germline V lookup: CDR1 SNHLY, CDR2 FYNNEI. V dropped 9 bases and J dropped 0; count of bases not matched to a gene: 5. In DNA, the CDR3 is TGTGCCAGTCGTAGCGGGACTAGCACAGATACGCAGTATTTT. It encodes CASRSGTSTDTQYF.

The chain is built from TRBV7-9 and TRBJ2-3; 12 bases agree with TRBD2. The V segment lost 1 base and the J segment 2 bases; nucleotides outside the gene matches: 1. Per germline, CDR1 SEHNR and CDR2 FQNEAQ (reference sequence). This CDR3 is 16 amino acids long. CDR3: CASSLGLAGVTDTQYF. The CDR3 coding sequence is TGTGCCAGCAGCTTAGGACTAGCGGGAGTCACAGATACGCAGTATTTT.

CDR3 residues: CASSRGQSTYGYTF. CDR3 nucleotide sequence: TGTGCCAGCAGTCGAGGACAGTCCACCTATGGCTACACCTTC. V and J are TRBV2 and TRBJ1-2, with a possible D match to TRBD1 (6 bases). Per the germline V gene, CDR1 is SNHLY and CDR2 is FYNNEI. The CDR3 spans 14 residues. The V and J ends lost 5 bases and 4 bases respectively, with 14 bases between them.

V and J are TRBV7-2 and TRBJ1-5; D is ambiguous. V shed 2 bases and J shed 7 bases, with 9 bases lying between them. Per the germline V gene, CDR1 is SGHTA and CDR2 is FQGNSA. CDR3 length equals 13 residues. The CDR3 nucleotides are TGTGCCAGCAGCTTAAGAGGAAGGCAGCCCCAGCATTTT. Translating gives CASSLRGRQPQHF.

This chain links TRBV18 with TRBJ2-1; the match to TRBD2 covers 7 bases. This CDR3 is built from 14 residues. The junction had 4 bases not matched to a gene; V was cut back by 3 bases and J by 5 bases. Germline assignment: CDR1 KGHSH and CDR2 LQKENI. CDR3 bases: TGTGCCAGCTCACCCAGGCGGGAGAACAATGAGCAGTTCTTC. Its translation is CASSPRRENNEQFF.

This clone appeared a single time. This chain joins TRBV7-2 and TRBJ2-7; no firm D call. The germline V gene has CDR1 SGHTA and CDR2 FQGNSA. The CDR3 runs 11 residues. Trimming removed 5 bases at V and 4 bases at J, with 6 bases between. For the CDR3, the DNA is TGTGCCAGCAGCCTACTTTACGAGCAGTACTTC. It codes for CASSLLYEQYF.

The chain recombines TRBV7-6 with TRBJ2-1, with TRBD2 identical over 10 bases. CDR3 size: 15 residues. Germline trimming cut 5 bases from V and 2 bases from J; bases unmatched to any gene: 3. Germline assignment: CDR1 SGHVS and CDR2 FNYEAQ. The CDR3: CASSTLAGAYNEQFF. CDR3 DNA: TGTGCCAGCAGCACCCTAGCGGGAGCCTACAATGAGCAGTTCTTC.

Here the CDR3 reads CAISRDYNEQFF. The CDR3 DNA sequence: TGTGCCATCAGCCGGGACTACAATGAGCAGTTCTTC. This chain joins TRBV10-3 and TRBJ2-1; tentative D call: TRBD2 (5 bases). The germline CDR1 and CDR2 sequences are ENHRY and SYGVKD. This CDR3 comprises 12 residues. V was clipped by 6 bases and J by 3 bases, with 6 bases between them.

This chain links TRBV28 with TRBJ2-3; no reliable D call. V lost 5 bases and J lost 1, with 7 bases in between. The CDR3 has 13 residues. Germline CDR1 and CDR2: MDHEN and SYDVKM. The CDR3 DNA sequence: TGTGCCAGCAGTCCCCAGGGCACAGATACGCAGTATTTT. Its translation: CASSPQGTDTQYF.

The rearrangement links TRBV19 to TRBJ1-1; no reliable D call. CDR1 and CDR2 from the germline V gene are LNHDA and SQIVND (reference sequence). The CDR3 length is 13 residues. Trimming shortened V by 5 bases and J by 8 bases, and 15 bases separated the two germline ends. The CDR3 bases are TGTGCCAGTAGTGCCTTCCACAGTAAAGAAGCTTTCTTT. It yields the protein CASSAFHSKEAFF. Combining the CDR3 with reference TRBV19 and TRBJ1-1 gives the whole variable domain DGGITQSPKYLFRKEGQNVTLSCEQNLNHDAMYWYRQDPGQGLRLIYYSQIVNDFQKGDIAEGYSVSREKKESFPLTVTSAQKNPTAFYLCASSAFHSKEAFFGQGTRLTVV.

J is TRBJ2-3 and V is TRBV11-2, with 14 bases lining up with TRBD2. The CDR3 consists of 16 residues. Germline V CDR1 and CDR2: SGHAT, FQNNGV. The junction had 10 bases not matched to a gene; V was cut back by 8 bases and J by 6 bases. CDR3 sequence (DNA): TGTGCCAGCTCCCCGGGACTAGCGGGAGATTTGGATACGCAGTATTTT. This encodes CASSPGLAGDLDTQYF.